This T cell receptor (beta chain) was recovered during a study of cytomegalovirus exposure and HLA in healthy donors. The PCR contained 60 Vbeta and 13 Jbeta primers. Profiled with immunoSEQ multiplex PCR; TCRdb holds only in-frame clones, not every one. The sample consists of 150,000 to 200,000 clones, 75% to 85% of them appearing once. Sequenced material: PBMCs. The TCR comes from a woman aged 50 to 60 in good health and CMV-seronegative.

CDR3 residues: CASSSRSNQPQHF. CDR3 DNA: TGTGCCAGCAGTTCCCGTAGCAATCAGCCCCAGCATTTT. The chain links TRBV6-6 to TRBJ1-5, with D unclear. The V end lost 4 bases, the J end lost 0 bases, and 4 bases lay between the germline ends. The CDR3 extends over 13 amino acids. Germline-derived CDR1 and CDR2 are MNHNY and SVGAGI (reference sequence).